The rows below give T cell receptor beta chains drawn from one sample of a study of PD-1 blockade in mismatch repair-deficient tumors. Profiling relied on immunoSEQ multiplex PCR, and the TCRdb table lists in-frame clones only, not all of them. The repertoire includes approximately 110,000 clones, about 83% of them detected once, and about 4.5% sits in the top ten. The sequences come from peripheral blood, collected roughly 60 weeks after starting pembrolizumab. Source of these receptors: an adult with mismatch repair-deficient cancer. CDR3s include the opening cysteine and the closing phenylalanine or tryptophan. Each record gives: V gene, J gene, D gene, clone size, CDR3 protein, CDR3 DNA. A D gene is named only where the DNA matches it firmly. Clone size is given for some rows only: seen once, a few or many times, or a class if the clone is expanded.

V gene: TRBV5-6; J gene: TRBJ2-5; D gene: -; clone size: -; CDR3 protein: CASSLVQTETQYF; CDR3 DNA: TGTGCCAGCAGCTTGGTACAGACCGAGACCCAGTACTTC
V gene: TRBV4-1; J gene: TRBJ1-5; D gene: TRBD1; clone size: few; CDR3 protein: CASSQGQGARQPQHF; CDR3 DNA: TGCGCCAGCAGCCAGGGACAGGGGGCCCGTCAGCCCCAGCATTTT
V gene: TRBV19; J gene: TRBJ1-1; D gene: -; clone size: -; CDR3 protein: CASSTHRVSGTEAFF; CDR3 DNA: TGTGCCAGTAGTACCCACAGGGTGTCGGGCACTGAAGCTTTCTTT
V gene: TRBV9; J gene: TRBJ2-2; D gene: -; clone size: -; CDR3 protein: CASSVEISGELFF; CDR3 DNA: TGTGCCAGCAGCGTAGAGATTTCAGGGGAGCTGTTTTTT
V gene: TRBV7-2; J gene: TRBJ2-3; D gene: TRBD2; clone size: few; CDR3 protein: CASSFAGTSGSSTDTQYF; CDR3 DNA: TGTGCCAGCAGCTTCGCCGGGACTAGCGGGAGTAGCACAGATACGCAGTATTTT
V gene: TRBV28; J gene: TRBJ1-1; D gene: -; clone size: -; CDR3 protein: CASSYIWGLNTEAFF; CDR3 DNA: TGTGCCAGCAGTTATATTTGGGGGTTGAACACTGAAGCTTTCTTT
V gene: TRBV5-1; J gene: TRBJ1-4; D gene: -; clone size: -; CDR3 protein: CASSSGGAVNEKLFF; CDR3 DNA: TGCGCCAGCAGCTCCGGGGGGGCTGTAAATGAAAAACTGTTTTTT
V gene: TRBV5-1; J gene: TRBJ2-5; D gene: -; clone size: -; CDR3 protein: CASSLATETQYF; CDR3 DNA: TGCGCCAGCAGCTTGGCTACGGAGACCCAGTACTTC
V gene: TRBV7-3; J gene: TRBJ2-3; D gene: -; clone size: once; CDR3 protein: CASSFGGTDTQYF; CDR3 DNA: TGTGCCAGCAGCTTTGGAGGCACAGATACGCAGTATTTT
V gene: TRBV28; J gene: TRBJ2-1; D gene: TRBD2; clone size: once; CDR3 protein: CASVGTSVLNEQFF; CDR3 DNA: TGTGCCAGCGTTGGGACTAGCGTGCTCAATGAGCAGTTCTTC
V gene: TRBV21-1; J gene: TRBJ2-7; D gene: -; clone size: -; CDR3 protein: CASRGVRPAYEQYF; CDR3 DNA: TGTGCCAGCCGGGGTGTCCGGCCAGCCTACGAGCAGTACTTC
V gene: TRBV19; J gene: TRBJ1-4; D gene: -; clone size: -; CDR3 protein: CASSTGMGEKLFF; CDR3 DNA: TGTGCCAGTAGTACGGGGATGGGTGAAAAACTGTTTTTT
V gene: TRBV7-9; J gene: TRBJ2-1; D gene: -; clone size: once; CDR3 protein: CASSLTRDDEQFF; CDR3 DNA: TGTGCCAGCAGCTTAACCCGGGACGATGAGCAGTTCTTC
V gene: TRBV18; J gene: TRBJ2-7; D gene: TRBD2; clone size: -; CDR3 protein: CASSGTSGEISSYEQYF; CDR3 DNA: TGTGCCAGCTCAGGGACTAGCGGGGAGATTAGTTCCTACGAGCAGTACTTC
V gene: TRBV29-1; J gene: TRBJ1-3; D gene: -; clone size: -; CDR3 protein: CSVRVSGNTIYF; CDR3 DNA: TGCAGCGTTAGGGTCTCTGGAAACACCATATATTTT
V gene: TRBV4-3; J gene: TRBJ2-3; D gene: -; clone size: -; CDR3 protein: CASSQDPPPADTQYF; CDR3 DNA: TGCGCCAGCAGCCAAGATCCCCCGCCAGCAGATACGCAGTATTTT
V gene: TRBV7-9; J gene: TRBJ2-1; D gene: -; clone size: -; CDR3 protein: CASSPPGRGLYNEQFF; CDR3 DNA: TGTGCCAGCAGCCCCCCCGGCAGGGGCCTTTACAATGAGCAGTTCTTC
V gene: TRBV4-3; J gene: TRBJ1-1; D gene: TRBD1; clone size: -; CDR3 protein: CASSLQGGAEAFF; CDR3 DNA: TGCGCCAGCAGCCTCCAGGGGGGAGCTGAAGCTTTCTTT